These 14 T cell receptor beta chains originate from one sample sequenced in a study of T cell repertoires in cytomegalovirus infection. TCRdb itself ran the reads through MiXCR, one entry per CDR3 protein. The sample lists 600,000 to 800,000 distinct CDR3 sequences; less than 25% were seen once. The sequencing sample was made of CD8+ T cells from PBMCs. These receptors all stem from a human donor in good health (CMV status not recorded). Some clones in this sample may be carry-over from other donors' samples.

At least ten counts were recorded for this clonotype. V gene TRBV7-2 combines with J gene TRBJ2-2, with 8 bases identical to TRBD1. Germline CDR1 and CDR2: SGHTA and FQGNSA. Trimming removed 5 bases from V and 5 bases from J; junction bases left unmatched: 7. CDR3 size: 15 residues. The chain's CDR3 is CASSIDRGATGELFF. CDR3 nucleotide sequence: TGTGCCAGCAGCATCGACAGGGGAGCGACCGGGGAGCTGTTTTTT.

The chain carries TRBV29-1 and TRBJ2-2, with D unclear. V lost 8 bases and J lost 0, with 10 bases in between. From germline, CDR1 is SQVTM and CDR2 ANQGSEA. The CDR3 sequence is 13 residues long. CDR3 nucleotides: TGCAGCTCCCTAATCGCGAACACCGGGGAGCTGTTTTTT. Protein sequence: CSSLIANTGELFF.

The chain recombines TRBV3-1 with TRBJ2-1; 12 bases match TRBD2. In germline, CDR1 is LGHDT, CDR2 YNNKEL (reference sequence). The CDR3 is made up of 18 amino acids. Trimming took 4 bases from V and 0 from J; bases not matched to a gene: 7. The CDR3 here is CASSRSTSGGISYNEQFF. The DNA of the CDR3 is TGTGCCAGCAGCCGATCAACTAGCGGGGGGATCTCCTACAATGAGCAGTTCTTC.

This clonotype occurred many times. V usage is TRBV28 and J usage is TRBJ2-2; D is uncertain. The CDR3 consists of 16 residues. Trimming cost V 6 bases and J 0 bases, with 14 bases left between them. The germline V gene encodes CDR1 MDHEN and CDR2 SYDVKM. The CDR3 spells CASSQHDFPNTGELFF. Written as DNA, the CDR3 is TGTGCCAGCAGCCAACATGACTTCCCGAACACCGGGGAGCTGTTTTTT. Variable domain in full (rest from reference TRBV28 and TRBJ2-2): DVKVTQSSRYLVKRTGEKVFLECVQDMDHENMFWYRQDPGLGLRLIYFSYDVKMKEKGDIPEGYSVSREKKERFSLILESASTNQTSMYLCASSQHDFPNTGELFFGEGSRLTVL.

As concerns this clonotype: The junction departs from the called germline gene at one end, perhaps through a read error. V is TRBV7-6 and J is TRBJ2-1; TRBD1 or TRBD2 may be the D gene (5 bases each). Germline CDR1 SGHVS, CDR2 FNYEAQ. This CDR3 contains 15 residues. CDR3 sequence: CASSQGDPSYNEQFF. Here the CDR3 DNA reads TGTGCTAGCAGCCAAGGGGACCCCTCCTACAATGAGCAGTTCTTC.

The CDR3 DNA sequence: TGCAGTGCTAGAGGACATTTCCGGGACAGGGACGGAAACATTCAGTACTTC. Protein product: CSARGHFRDRDGNIQYF. The genes are TRBV20-1 and TRBJ2-4; 9 nucleotides agree with TRBD1. Germline CDR1 DFQATT, CDR2 SNEGSKA (reference sequence). After removal of 1 base from V and 6 bases from J, the junction contained 13 bases not matched to a gene. The CDR3 is 17 residues long.

The chain recombines TRBV12-5 with TRBJ2-2; 8 positions agree with TRBD1. V trimming: 0 bases; J trimming: 5 bases; junction bases outside the gene matches: 11. This CDR3 region has 18 residues. CDR1 is LGHNT, CDR2 FRNRAP, per germline. The CDR3 here is CASGLVGRGPIRTGELFF. The CDR3 coding sequence is TGTGCTAGTGGTTTGGTAGGCAGGGGGCCGATACGGACCGGGGAGCTGTTTTTT.

V and J are TRBV7-9 and TRBJ2-1, with 8 bases aligning to TRBD1. Germline values: CDR1 SEHNR, CDR2 FQNEAQ (reference sequence). This CDR3 has 17 amino acids. Trimming cost V 5 bases and J 7 bases; bases outside gene matches: 16. CDR3 protein: CASSLSGGEGVENEQFF. As DNA, the CDR3 is TGTGCCAGCAGCCTCTCAGGGGGCGAGGGGGTTGAAAATGAGCAGTTCTTC.

The chain employs TRBV5-1 and TRBJ2-2, with a tentative D call TRBD2 (5 bases). Deletions cut 4 bases from V and 0 bases from J, with 10 bases between. The germline V gene encodes CDR1 SGHRS and CDR2 YFSETQ. The CDR3 sequence is 15 residues long. CDR3 sequence reads: CASSPRGPNTGELFF. DNA of the CDR3: TGCGCCAGCAGCCCGAGAGGGCCGAACACCGGGGAGCTGTTTTTT.

This clonotype was observed many times. This rearrangement joins TRBV7-2 to TRBJ2-1; no clear D gene. Germline V gene sequence: CDR1 SGHTA, CDR2 FQGNSA. V lost 3 bases and J 11 bases, leaving 11 bases between the germline ends. CDR3 length: 12 amino acids. The CDR3 reads CASSFDPNKQFF. In nucleotides, the CDR3 is TGTGCCAGCAGCTTCGACCCGAATAAGCAGTTCTTC. The entire variable domain, with the rest obtained from reference TRBV7-2 and TRBJ2-1, is as follows: GAGVSQSPSNKVTEKGKDVELRCDPISGHTALYWYRQSLGQGLEFLIYFQGNSAPDKSGLPSDRFSAERTGGSVSTLTIQRTQQEDSAVYLCASSFDPNKQFFGPGTRLTVL.

V is TRBV20-1 and J is TRBJ2-6; D possibly corresponds to TRBD1 (5 bases). The germline V gene encodes CDR1 DFQATT and CDR2 SNEGSKA (reference sequence). The CDR3 loop spans 16 amino acids. Trimming stripped 5 bases from V and 0 bases from J, with 14 bases between. CDR3 residues: CSAWTRTSSGANVLTF. The CDR3 DNA sequence: TGCAGTGCTTGGACAAGGACGAGCTCTGGGGCCAACGTCCTGACTTTC.

This clonotype was seen at least ten times. This chain links TRBV7-6 with TRBJ2-1; a possible D gene is TRBD1 (6 bases). Germline assignment: CDR1 SGHVS and CDR2 FNYEAQ. Between the trimmed V and J ends, which lost 5 bases and 8 bases, there was a span of 22 bases. The CDR3 spans 16 residues. The CDR3 sequence is CASSPRFRGGLDEQFF. DNA of the CDR3: TGTGCCAGCAGCCCTCGATTCAGGGGCGGTTTGGATGAGCAGTTCTTC.

This clonotype was recorded many times. The chain has TRBV7-9 and TRBJ1-1; no clear D gene. This CDR3 has 15 amino acids. V lost 7 bases and J 4 bases, leaving 19 bases between the germline ends. Per germline, CDR1 SEHNR and CDR2 FQNEAQ (reference sequence). CDR3 DNA: TGTGCCAGCACGGGAGTCGGGATGAGGGTCACTGAAGCTTTCTTT. Protein product: CASTGVGMRVTEAFF. Looking up the rest from reference TRBV7-9 and TRBJ1-1 gives the full variable domain: DTGVSQNPRHKITKRGQNVTFRCDPISEHNRLYWYRQTLGQGPEFLTYFQNEAQLEKSRLLSDRFSAERPKGSFSTLEIQRTEQGDSAMYLCASTGVGMRVTEAFFGQGTRLTVV.

This clonotype was seen at least ten times. J is TRBJ2-5 and V is TRBV7-9; D unresolved. Germline CDR1 SEHNR, CDR2 FQNEAQ (reference sequence). V was shortened by 3 bases and J by 5 bases, with 7 bases between the two germline ends. This CDR3 region has 12 residues. The CDR3 coding sequence is TGTGCCAGCAGCTTGAAGGGTGAGACCCAGTACTTC. Amino acids: CASSLKGETQYF.